Each of the 20 T cell receptor beta chains below was sequenced from the same sample in a study of Ad26.COV2.S vaccination and SARS-CoV-2 variants. Sequencing used immunoSEQ multiplex PCR; TCRdb keeps in-frame clones, though not all of them. The sample records around 250,000 clones, approximately 89% being singletons. Treatment in this sample: 19 received Ad26.COV2.S at low or high dose, single or two shots; a few received placebo; per-sample allocation not given. Samples analyzed were those drawn on day 63 after the first vaccine or placebo injection. The sequences come from peripheral blood, collected in a trial of Ad26.COV2.S vaccine versus placebo. These receptors all stem from a person aged 18-65 years who received the Ad26.COV2.S COVID-19 vaccine or a placebo.

This clone came up a few times. This chain connects TRBV10-3 to TRBJ1-2; no firm D call. The V and J ends lost 7 bases and 2 bases respectively, with 17 bases between them. Germline V gives CDR1 ENHRY, CDR2 SYGVKD. The CDR3 loop spans 15 amino acids. CDR3 DNA: TGTGCCATCAATGGCGCCAGAGCAACAAACTATGGCTACACCTTC. Translating gives CAINGARATNYGYTF.

Only one count was recorded for this clone. The CDR3 spells CASSLKTQGYEQYF. CDR3 bases: TGTGCCAGCAGTTTAAAGACCCAGGGGTACGAGCAGTACTTC. V and J are TRBV27 and TRBJ2-7; a possible D gene is TRBD1 (6 bases). This CDR3 has 14 residues. CDR1 is MNHEY and CDR2 is SMNVEV in the germline V gene (reference sequence). V lost 2 bases, J lost 4 bases, and 12 bases lay in between.

The chain combines TRBV4-3 with TRBJ1-2; D is possibly TRBD1 (6 bases). The CDR3 extends over 15 amino acids. Germline V lookup: CDR1 LGHNA, CDR2 YSLEER. Trimming shortened V by 0 bases and J by 5 bases, and 13 bases separated the two germline ends. The CDR3 DNA is TGCGCCAGCAGCCAAGATCGGACAGACGGATATGGCTACACCTTC. It codes for CASSQDRTDGYGYTF.

This chain links TRBV4-1 with TRBJ2-7; TRBD2 agrees at 7 bases. The germline CDR1 and CDR2 sequences are MGHRA and YSYEKL. V trimming: 6 bases; J trimming: 2 bases; junction bases outside the gene matches: 7. The CDR3 is made up of 14 amino acids. The CDR3 DNA follows: TGCGCCAGCAGGCGGACTAGTGGTGCCTACGAGCAGTACTTC. Protein sequence: CASRRTSGAYEQYF.

CDR3 residues: CASSLWGGQGVDYGYTF. Written as DNA, the CDR3 is TGTGCCAGCAGCTTATGGGGCGGACAGGGGGTGGACTATGGCTACACCTTC. This chain uses TRBV7-9 with TRBJ1-2; 10 nucleotides line up with TRBD1. V lost 2 bases to trimming and J lost 3 bases; unmatched junction nucleotides: 9. The CDR3 has 17 amino acids. In germline, CDR1 is SEHNR, CDR2 FQNEAQ (reference sequence).

The V gene is TRBV5-1, the J gene TRBJ1-4; D is ambiguous. This CDR3 spans 15 amino acids. Trimming took off 4 bases at V and 3 bases at J, with 13 bases between the two ends. Germline V gene sequence: CDR1 SGHRS, CDR2 YFSETQ. CDR3 coding DNA: TGCGCCAGCAGCCTAGGAGGCGGGGCTAATGAAAAACTGTTTTTT. The encoded protein is CASSLGGGANEKLFF.

J is TRBJ2-1 and V is TRBV5-1; TRBD2 agrees at 7 bases. The V segment lost 0 bases and the J segment 8 bases; nucleotides outside the gene matches: 11. This CDR3 region has 16 residues. Germline CDR1 is SGHRS and CDR2 is YFSETQ. The CDR3 DNA follows: TGCGCCAGCAGCTTGGTGGTAGCGGGCCCCGCGGATGAGCAGTTCTTC. This codes for CASSLVVAGPADEQFF.

This clone was recorded once. The chain couples TRBV27 to TRBJ1-6; no definite D call. Between the trimmed V and J ends, which lost 3 bases and 7 bases, there was a span of 16 bases. CDR3 length: 16 amino acids. Looked up from germline, CDR1 is MNHEY and CDR2 is SMNVEV (reference sequence). CDR3 nucleotide sequence: TGTGCCAGCAGTTTCTCCGGAGACGCTCTCAATTCACCCCTCCACTTT. It codes for CASSFSGDALNSPLHF.

The chain carries TRBV30 and TRBJ1-5; a weak D match, TRBD1 (6 bases). The length of the CDR3 is 12 residues. Trimming took 2 bases from V and 6 from J, leaving 8 bases between them. Looked up from germline, CDR1 is GTSNPN and CDR2 is SVGIG (reference sequence). The CDR3 DNA is TGTGCCTGGAGTACAGGGCCTCAGCCCCAGCATTTT. Translation gives CAWSTGPQPQHF.

The rearrangement joins TRBV27 to TRBJ1-3, with TRBD1 identical over 7 bases. Germline lookup yields CDR1 MNHEY and CDR2 SMNVEV (reference sequence). The CDR3 has 15 amino acids. V was pared by 5 bases and J by 3 bases, with 7 bases of the junction left unmatched. The CDR3 DNA reads as TGTGCCAGCAGTCCGATTGGGACAGATGGAAACACCATATATTTT. Translating gives CASSPIGTDGNTIYF.

The chain combines TRBV6-5 with TRBJ1-1; D may be TRBD1 (5 bases). Trimming took 4 bases from V and 7 from J, leaving 13 bases between them. Germline V lookup: CDR1 MNHEY, CDR2 SVGAGI. The CDR3 runs to 13 residues. The CDR3 bases are TGTGCCAGCAGTTGGGGGTCGCGGGGTGAAGCTTTCTTT. This sequence encodes CASSWGSRGEAFF.

The V gene is TRBV11-2, the J gene TRBJ2-2; no definite D call. CDR1 SGHAT and CDR2 FQNNGV come from the germline V gene. This CDR3 has 15 residues. V lost 8 bases to trimming and J lost 1 base, with 14 bases between them. The CDR3 loop is CASSRSQLNTGELFF. CDR3 bases: TGTGCCAGCTCCCGGTCCCAGTTGAACACCGGGGAGCTGTTTTTT.

This sequence joins TRBV30 and TRBJ2-5; TRBD1 is a possible D gene (6 bases). The CDR3 runs to 14 residues. CDR1 is GTSNPN and CDR2 is SVGIG in the germline V gene (reference sequence). Trimming stripped 5 bases from V and 1 base from J, with 14 bases between. The CDR3 sequence: CAWGLQGFQETQYF. The CDR3 bases are TGTGCCTGGGGCTTACAGGGTTTCCAAGAGACCCAGTACTTC.

CDR3 sequence reads: CASSLSSNTEAFF. CDR3 sequence (DNA): TGTGCCAGCAGCTTGAGTTCGAACACTGAAGCTTTCTTT. The chain couples TRBV5-8 to TRBJ1-1; D remains ambiguous. Trimming cost V 1 base and J 1 base, with 5 bases left between them. Germline loops: CDR1 SGHTS, CDR2 YDEGEE. This CDR3 contains 13 residues.

V usage is TRBV12-3 or TRBV12-4 and J usage is TRBJ2-7, with 7 bases fitting TRBD1. Trimming removed 6 bases from V and 6 bases from J; junction bases left unmatched: 5. The CDR3 has 12 amino acids. The CDR3 sequence is CASSPQGIEQYF. The CDR3 nucleotides read TGTGCCAGCAGCCCACAGGGGATCGAGCAGTACTTC.

The chain recombines TRBV28 with TRBJ1-5; the D gene is possibly TRBD1 (5 bases). This CDR3 spans 11 amino acids. The germline V and J ends were trimmed by 5 bases and 15 bases, with 14 bases remaining between them. Germline CDR1 MDHEN, CDR2 SYDVKM. CDR3 sequence (DNA): TGTGCCAGCAGTCGGGACTCCCCAGGGCATTTT. Translated, it gives CASSRDSPGHF.

V usage is TRBV30 and J usage is TRBJ1-2, with no clear D. Germline V CDR1 and CDR2: GTSNPN, SVGIG (reference sequence). The CDR3 runs 13 residues. The V end was cut by 2 bases, the J end by 1 base, with 8 bases between. For the CDR3, the DNA is TGTGCCTGGAGTTACGTAGTTAACTATGGCTACACCTTC. This codes for CAWSYVVNYGYTF. The whole variable domain, filled in from reference TRBV30 and TRBJ1-2, reads SQTIHQWPATLVQPVGSPLSLECTVEGTSNPNLYWYRQAAGRGLQLLFYSVGIGQISSEVPQNLSASRPQDRQFILSSKKLLLSDSGFYLCAWSYVVNYGYTFGSGTRLTVV.

The J gene is TRBJ2-7, the V gene TRBV29-1; either TRBD1 or TRBD2 may supply D (6 bases each). The ends were cut back, 3 bases at V and 7 bases at J, with 10 bases in the middle. CDR1 and CDR2 from the germline V gene are SQVTM and ANQGSEA. The CDR3 has 11 residues. The CDR3 is CSVERGREQYF. In nucleotides, the CDR3 is TGCAGCGTTGAGAGGGGGAGGGAGCAGTACTTC.

The rearrangement links TRBV30 to TRBJ1-5, with 7 bases that match TRBD1. With 0 bases clipped from V and 6 bases from J, the junction kept 5 bases outside the gene matches. The CDR3 is 14 residues long. The germline gives CDR1 GTSNPN, CDR2 SVGIG (reference sequence). CDR3 sequence: CAWSVLTGSQPQHF. The CDR3 coding sequence is TGTGCCTGGAGTGTACTGACAGGGTCTCAGCCCCAGCATTTT.

This chain connects TRBV6-5 to TRBJ2-1; 10 nucleotides line up with TRBD2. The CDR3 is 15 residues long. Trimming at V came to 5 bases and at J to 2 bases, leaving 3 bases not matched to a gene. Looked up from germline, CDR1 is MNHEY and CDR2 is SVGAGI. The CDR3 sequence is CASSLTSGAYNEQFF. CDR3 DNA sequence: TGTGCCAGCAGTCTCACTAGCGGGGCCTACAATGAGCAGTTCTTC.